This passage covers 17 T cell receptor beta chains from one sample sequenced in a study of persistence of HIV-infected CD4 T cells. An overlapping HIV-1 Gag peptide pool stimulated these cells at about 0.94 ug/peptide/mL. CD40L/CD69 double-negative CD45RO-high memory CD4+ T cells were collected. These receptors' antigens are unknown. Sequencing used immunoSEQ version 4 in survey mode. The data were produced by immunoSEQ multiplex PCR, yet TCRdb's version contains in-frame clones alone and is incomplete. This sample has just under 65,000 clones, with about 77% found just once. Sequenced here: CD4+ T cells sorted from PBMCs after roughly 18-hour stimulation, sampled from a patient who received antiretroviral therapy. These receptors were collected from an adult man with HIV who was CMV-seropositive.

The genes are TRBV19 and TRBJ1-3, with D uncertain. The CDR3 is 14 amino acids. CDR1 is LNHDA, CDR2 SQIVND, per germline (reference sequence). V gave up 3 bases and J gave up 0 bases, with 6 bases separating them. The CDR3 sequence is CASSMASSGNTIYF. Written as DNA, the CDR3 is TGTGCCAGTAGTATGGCATCCTCTGGAAACACCATATATTTT. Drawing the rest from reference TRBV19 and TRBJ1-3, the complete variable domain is DGGITQSPKYLFRKEGQNVTLSCEQNLNHDAMYWYRQDPGQGLRLIYYSQIVNDFQKGDIAEGYSVSREKKESFPLTVTSAQKNPTAFYLCASSMASSGNTIYFGEGSWLTVV.

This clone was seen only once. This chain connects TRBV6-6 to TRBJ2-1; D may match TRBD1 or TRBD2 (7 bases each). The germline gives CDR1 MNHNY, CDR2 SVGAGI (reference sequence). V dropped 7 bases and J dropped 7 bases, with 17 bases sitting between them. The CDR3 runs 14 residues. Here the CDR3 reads CASTFQGGVNEQFF. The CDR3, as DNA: TGTGCCAGCACTTTCCAGGGGGGGGTGAATGAGCAGTTCTTC.

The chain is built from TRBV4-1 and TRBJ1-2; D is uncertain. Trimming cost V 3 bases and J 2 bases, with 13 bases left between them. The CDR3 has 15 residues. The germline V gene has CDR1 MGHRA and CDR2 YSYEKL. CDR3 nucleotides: TGCGCCAGCAGCCAGGGCGCGGCCCAGAACTATGGCTACACCTTC. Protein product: CASSQGAAQNYGYTF.

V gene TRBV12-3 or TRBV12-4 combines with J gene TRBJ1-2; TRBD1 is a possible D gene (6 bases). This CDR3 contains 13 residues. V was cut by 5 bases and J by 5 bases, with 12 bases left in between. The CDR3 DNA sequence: TGTGCCAGCAGTGTCAACAGGGATTATGGCTACACCTTC. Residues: CASSVNRDYGYTF.

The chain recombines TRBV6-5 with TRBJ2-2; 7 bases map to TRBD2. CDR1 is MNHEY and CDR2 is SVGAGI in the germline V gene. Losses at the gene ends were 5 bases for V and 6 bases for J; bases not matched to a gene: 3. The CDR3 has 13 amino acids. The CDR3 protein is CASSTREAGELFF. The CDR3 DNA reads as TGTGCCAGCAGTACCCGGGAGGCCGGGGAGCTGTTTTTT.

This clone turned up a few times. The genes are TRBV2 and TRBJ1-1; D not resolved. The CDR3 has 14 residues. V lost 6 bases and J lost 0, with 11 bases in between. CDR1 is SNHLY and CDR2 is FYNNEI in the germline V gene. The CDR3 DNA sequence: TGTGCCAGCAGGGGAGAGGCGATGAACACTGAAGCTTTCTTT. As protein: CASRGEAMNTEAFF.

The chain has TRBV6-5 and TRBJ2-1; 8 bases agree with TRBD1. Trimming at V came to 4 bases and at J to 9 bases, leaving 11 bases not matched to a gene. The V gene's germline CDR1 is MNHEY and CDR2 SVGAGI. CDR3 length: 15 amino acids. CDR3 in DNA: TGTGCCAGCAGTTCGGGGACAGGTGCTACGGTTGAGCAGTTCTTC. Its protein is CASSSGTGATVEQFF.

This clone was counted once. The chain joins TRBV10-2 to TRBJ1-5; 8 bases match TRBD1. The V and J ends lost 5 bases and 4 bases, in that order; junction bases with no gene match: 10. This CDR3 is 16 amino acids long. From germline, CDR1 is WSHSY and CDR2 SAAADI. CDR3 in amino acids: CASSPQAGGWNQPQHF. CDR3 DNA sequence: TGCGCCAGCAGTCCTCAGGCAGGGGGCTGGAATCAGCCCCAGCATTTT.

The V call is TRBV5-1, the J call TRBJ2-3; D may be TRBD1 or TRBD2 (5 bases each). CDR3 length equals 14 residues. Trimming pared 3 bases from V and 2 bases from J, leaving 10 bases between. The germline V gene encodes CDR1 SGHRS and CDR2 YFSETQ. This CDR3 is CASSSGTLTDTQYF. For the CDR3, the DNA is TGCGCCAGCAGCTCCGGGACCCTCACAGATACGCAGTATTTT.

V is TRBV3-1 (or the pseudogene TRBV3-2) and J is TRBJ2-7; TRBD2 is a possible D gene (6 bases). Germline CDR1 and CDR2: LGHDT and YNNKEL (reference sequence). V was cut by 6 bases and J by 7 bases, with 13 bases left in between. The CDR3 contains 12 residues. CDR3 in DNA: TGTGCCAGCAGACGGACGGCGGGGGAGCAGTACTTC. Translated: CASRRTAGEQYF.

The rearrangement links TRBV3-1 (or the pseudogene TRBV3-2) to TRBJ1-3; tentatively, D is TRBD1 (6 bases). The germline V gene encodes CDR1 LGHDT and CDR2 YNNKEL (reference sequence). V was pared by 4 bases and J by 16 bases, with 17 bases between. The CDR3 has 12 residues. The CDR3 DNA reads TGTGCCAGCAGCCTTGGGACACAAGGCTTTTATTTT. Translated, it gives CASSLGTQGFYF.

The CDR3 spells CASSESTYRGEKLFF. The CDR3 DNA sequence: TGTGCCAGCAGTGAATCGACGTATAGAGGTGAAAAACTGTTTTTT. This rearrangement joins TRBV25-1 to TRBJ1-4; D is unresolved. V was shortened by 1 base and J by 7 bases, with 13 bases between the two germline ends. The germline CDR1 and CDR2 sequences are MGHDK and SYGVNS. CDR3 length: 15 residues.

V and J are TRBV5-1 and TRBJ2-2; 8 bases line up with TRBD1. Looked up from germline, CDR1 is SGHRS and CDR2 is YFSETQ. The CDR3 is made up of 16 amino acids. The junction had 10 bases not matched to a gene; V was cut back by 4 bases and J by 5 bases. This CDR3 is CASSPAPDRETGELFF. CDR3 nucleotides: TGCGCCAGCAGCCCCGCGCCGGACAGGGAGACCGGGGAGCTGTTTTTT.

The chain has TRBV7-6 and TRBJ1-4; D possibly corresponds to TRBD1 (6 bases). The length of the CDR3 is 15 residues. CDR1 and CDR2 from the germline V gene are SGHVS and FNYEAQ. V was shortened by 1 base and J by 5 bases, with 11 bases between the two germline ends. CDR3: CASSLDRGPNEKLFF. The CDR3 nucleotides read TGTGCCAGCAGCTTAGATCGGGGGCCCAATGAAAAACTGTTTTTT.

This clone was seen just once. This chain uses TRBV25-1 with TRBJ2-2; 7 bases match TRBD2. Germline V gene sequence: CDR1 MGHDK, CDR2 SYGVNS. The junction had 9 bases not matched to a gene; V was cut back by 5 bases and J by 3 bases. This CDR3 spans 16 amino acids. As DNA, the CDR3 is TGTGCCAGCAGTCATCACCGGGGAGGGGACACCGGGGAGCTGTTTTTT. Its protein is CASSHHRGGDTGELFF.

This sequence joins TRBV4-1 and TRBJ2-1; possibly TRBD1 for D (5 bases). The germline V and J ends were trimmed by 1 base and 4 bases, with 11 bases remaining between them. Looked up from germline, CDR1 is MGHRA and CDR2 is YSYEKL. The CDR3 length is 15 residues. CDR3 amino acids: CASSQVKGIYNEQFF. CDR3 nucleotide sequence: TGCGCCAGCAGCCAAGTAAAGGGGATTTACAATGAGCAGTTCTTC.

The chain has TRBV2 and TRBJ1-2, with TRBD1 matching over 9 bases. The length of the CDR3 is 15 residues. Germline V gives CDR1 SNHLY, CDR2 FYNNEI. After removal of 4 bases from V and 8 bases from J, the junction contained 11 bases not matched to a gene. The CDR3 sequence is CASSAEGQGVSGYTF. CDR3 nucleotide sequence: TGTGCCAGCAGTGCCGAGGGACAGGGAGTGAGCGGCTACACCTTC.